The T cell receptor beta chain under discussion was sequenced for a study of radiotherapy plus CTLA-4 blockade in lung cancer. The assay was immunoSEQ multiplex PCR, and TCRdb's table has in-frame clones only and misses some. Of around 49,000 clones in the sample, more than 75% were seen once. This clone was seen a single time. V gave up 4 bases and J gave up 1 base, with 20 bases separating them. The CDR3 extends over 17 amino acids. Germline V gene lookup returns CDR1 SGHKS and CDR2 YYEKEE (reference sequence). Chemo-refractory metastatic non-small-cell lung cancer patients underwent focal radiation alongside CTLA-4 blockade with ipilimumab.

The origin of this receptor is a human donor with non-small cell lung cancer whose response to radiotherapy plus ipilimumab could not be evaluated. V is TRBV5-5 and J is TRBJ1-1; a weak D match, TRBD1 (5 bases). Sequenced material: peripheral blood, taken from a patient treated with radiotherapy plus ipilimumab. CDR3 protein: CASSPKLFGGKNTEAFF. The DNA for the CDR3 is TGTGCCAGCAGCCCAAAGCTGTTTGGGGGGAAGAACACTGAAGCTTTCTTT.